The sequence of this TCR beta chain was determined in a study of Ad26.COV2.S vaccination and SARS-CoV-2 variants (dated by TCRdb to about 2021). Background for the entire study: Vaccine-arm donors came from COV1001, a multicentre, randomized, double-blind, placebo-controlled phase I-IIa trial of Ad26.COV2.S in healthy adults. Ad26.COV2.S was administered intramuscularly at a dose of 5x10^10 or 1x10^11 viral particles, either as one shot or as two shots given 56 days apart. TCRbeta repertoire sequencing was used to assess the specificity and breadth of SARS-CoV-2-reactive T cell receptors after Ad26.COV2.S vaccination. A total of 32 samples were included in the TCR-sequenced set, comprising around 19 Ad26.COV2.S vaccine recipients, 5 placebo recipients and 8 SARS-CoV-2 convalescent individuals. Participants in the trial were split at random into five groups of five each, receiving low-dose or high-dose Ad26.COV2.S once or twice, or else placebo on both occasions. Throughout the experiments and outcome assessment, investigators stayed blinded to trial group allocation. Results the study describes overall, beyond this receptor: Higher spike-specific TCR breadth was observed in Ad26.COV2.S recipients than in placebo recipients (P = 0.0014). Substantial breadth of spike-specific CD8+ and CD4+ T cell responses was reported after vaccination. The authors noted that the TCR breadth and depth analyses may have underestimated total T cell responses. The study was not powered for comparison of responses between vaccine doses or regimens. Comparable non-spike TCR breadth was observed between vaccine and placebo recipients, consistent with only spike being contained in the vaccine.

On this clone: The target of this receptor is not known. No much larger clone exists at a distance of one base, and base qualities are not known.

What this sample's treatment or condition label stands for: 15 to 20 received Ad26.COV2.S at low or high dose, single or two shots; about 5 received placebo; per-sample allocation not given. Repertoires of vaccine and placebo recipients were sequenced from samples collected on day 63 after the first injection. In Cohort 1b, more than 20 adults aged 18-55 years were enrolled at a single site in Boston, USA, between 29 July and 7 August 2020. Ad26.COV2.S consisted of a replication-incompetent adenovirus type 26 vector by which a prefusion-stabilized SARS-CoV-2 spike protein from the original Wuhan strain was expressed. The CDR3 sequence holds 13 residues, the cysteine and phenylalanine included. Just CDR3 DNA is preserved here, 39 bases in frame from base 1. Per the germline V gene, SGHTA is the CDR1 and FQGTGA is the CDR2. The trim is 4 bases for V and 6 bases for J, with a gap of 12 bases between the germline ends.

The immunoSEQ Assay was the method used to sequence TCRbeta CDR3 regions. After extraction, genomic DNA underwent amplification by bias-controlled multiplex PCR, followed by high-throughput sequencing. In the authors' own workflow: To quantify the absolute abundance of every unique TCRbeta CDR3 region, sequences were collapsed and filtered. T cell fraction was estimated by normalizing TCRbeta template counts to usable DNA, which was measured by amplifying reference genes present in all nucleated cells. Repertoire TCRs were annotated as SARS-CoV-2-specific by exact matching of V gene, CDR3 amino acid sequence and J gene to a known reactive TCR set. The reference SARS-CoV-2 TCR set came from MIRA and was filtered for enrichment in COVID-19-positive ImmuneCODE repertoires, removing public or cross-reactive TCRs. Drawing on the MIRA antigens, annotated TCRs were analysed further at the level of specific ORF or position within ORF. Breadth was defined as the number of annotated unique rearrangements divided by the total number of unique productive rearrangements, and depth was defined as the summed frequency of the annotated unique rearrangements. Two-sided Wilcoxon rank-sum tests were applied when comparing TCR breadth between groups. Held by TCRdb, this immuneACCESS table contains in-frame sequences only and omits some clones. Under half of the omission traces to an unresolved V gene where checked; the cause of the rest is unknown. The DNA was the basis for D and trimming; V, J and clone size are from that table. The sample has some 480,000 clones on record, roughly 89% of them singletons. The ten most abundant clones make up about 13% of the sample.

This receptor was obtained from a person between 18 and 65 years old who received the Ad26.COV2.S COVID-19 vaccine or a placebo. Sequenced material: peripheral blood, taken in a trial of Ad26.COV2.S vaccine versus placebo. This chain joins TRBV7-3 to TRBJ1-1, with a tentative D gene TRBD1 over 6 matching bases. The CDR3: CASSSRGGAEAFF. The nucleotides are TGTGCCAGCAGCTCCAGAGGGGGAGCTGAAGCTTTCTTT.